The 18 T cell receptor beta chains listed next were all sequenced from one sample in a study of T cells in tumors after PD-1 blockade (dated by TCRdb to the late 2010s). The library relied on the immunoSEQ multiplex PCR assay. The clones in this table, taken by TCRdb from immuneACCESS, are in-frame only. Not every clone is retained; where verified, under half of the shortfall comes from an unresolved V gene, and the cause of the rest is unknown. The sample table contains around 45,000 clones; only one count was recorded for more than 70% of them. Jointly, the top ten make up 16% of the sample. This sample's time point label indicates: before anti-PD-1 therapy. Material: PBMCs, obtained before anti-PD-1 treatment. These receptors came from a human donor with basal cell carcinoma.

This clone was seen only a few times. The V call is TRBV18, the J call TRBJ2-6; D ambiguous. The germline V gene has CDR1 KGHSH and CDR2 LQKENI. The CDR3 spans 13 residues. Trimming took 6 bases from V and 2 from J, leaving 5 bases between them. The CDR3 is CASSPTGANVLTF. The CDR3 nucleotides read TGTGCCAGCTCCCCAACTGGGGCCAACGTCCTGACTTTC.

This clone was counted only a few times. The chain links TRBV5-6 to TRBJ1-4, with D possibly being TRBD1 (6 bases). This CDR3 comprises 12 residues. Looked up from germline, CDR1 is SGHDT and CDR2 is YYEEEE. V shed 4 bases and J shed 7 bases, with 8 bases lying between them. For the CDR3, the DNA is TGTGCCAGCAGCAGGGGGAGTGAAAAACTGTTTTTT. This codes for CASSRGSEKLFF.

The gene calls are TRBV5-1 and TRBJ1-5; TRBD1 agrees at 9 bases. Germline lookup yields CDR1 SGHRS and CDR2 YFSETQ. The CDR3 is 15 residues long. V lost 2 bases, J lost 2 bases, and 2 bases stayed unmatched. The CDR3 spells CASSLRTGGNQPQHF. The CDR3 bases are TGCGCCAGCAGCTTACGGACAGGGGGCAATCAGCCCCAGCATTTT.

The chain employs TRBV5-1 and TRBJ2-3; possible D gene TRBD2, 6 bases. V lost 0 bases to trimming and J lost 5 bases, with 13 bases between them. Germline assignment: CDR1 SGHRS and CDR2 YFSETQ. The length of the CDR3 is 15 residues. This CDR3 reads CASSLAGTREDTQYF. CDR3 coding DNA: TGCGCCAGCAGCTTGGCCGGTACGCGGGAAGATACGCAGTATTTT.

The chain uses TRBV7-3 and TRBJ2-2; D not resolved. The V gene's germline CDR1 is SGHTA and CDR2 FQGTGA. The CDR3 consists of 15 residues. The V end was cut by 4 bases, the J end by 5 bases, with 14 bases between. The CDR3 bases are TGTGCCAGCAGCTCCAACGCCCTAGGGACCGGGGAGCTGTTTTTT. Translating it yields CASSSNALGTGELFF.

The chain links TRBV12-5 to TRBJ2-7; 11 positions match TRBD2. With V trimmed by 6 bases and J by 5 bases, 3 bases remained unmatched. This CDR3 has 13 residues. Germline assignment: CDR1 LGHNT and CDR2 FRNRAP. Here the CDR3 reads CASGTSGRHEQYF. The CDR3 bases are TGTGCTAGTGGAACTAGCGGGAGACACGAGCAGTACTTC.

CDR3 loop: CASSLRANYGYTF. DNA of the CDR3: TGTGCCAGCAGTTTAAGGGCAAACTATGGCTACACCTTC. The chain couples TRBV28 to TRBJ1-2, with D uncertain. The CDR3 length is 13 residues. The germline V gene encodes CDR1 MDHEN and CDR2 SYDVKM. V lost 2 bases, J lost 2 bases, and 6 bases lay in between.

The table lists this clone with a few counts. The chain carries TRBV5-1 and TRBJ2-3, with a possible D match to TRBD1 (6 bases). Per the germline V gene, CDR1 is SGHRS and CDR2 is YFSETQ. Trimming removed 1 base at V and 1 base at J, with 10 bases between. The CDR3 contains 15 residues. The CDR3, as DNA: TGCGCCAGCAGCTTGATACAGGGAGGCACAGATACGCAGTATTTT. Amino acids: CASSLIQGGTDTQYF. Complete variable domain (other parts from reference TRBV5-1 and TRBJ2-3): KAGVTQTPRYLIKTRGQQVTLSCSPISGHRSVSWYQQTPGQGLQFLFEYFSETQRNKGNFPGRFSGRQFSNSRSEMNVSTLELGDSALYLCASSLIQGGTDTQYFGPGTRLTVL.

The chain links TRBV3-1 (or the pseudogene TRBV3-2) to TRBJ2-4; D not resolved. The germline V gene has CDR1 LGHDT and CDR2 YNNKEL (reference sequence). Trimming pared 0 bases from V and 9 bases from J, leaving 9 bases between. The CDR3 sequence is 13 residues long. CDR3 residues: CASSQDPGPIQYF. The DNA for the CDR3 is TGTGCCAGCAGCCAAGATCCCGGTCCCATTCAGTACTTC.

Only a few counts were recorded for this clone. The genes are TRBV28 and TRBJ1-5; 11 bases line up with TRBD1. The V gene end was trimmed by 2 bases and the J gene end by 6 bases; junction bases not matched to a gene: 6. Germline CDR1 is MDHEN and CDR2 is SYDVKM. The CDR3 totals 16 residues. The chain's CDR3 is CASSLVLGTGGQPQHF. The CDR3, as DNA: TGTGCCAGCAGTTTAGTTCTCGGGACAGGGGGTCAGCCCCAGCATTTT. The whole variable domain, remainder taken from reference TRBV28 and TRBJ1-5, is DVKVTQSSRYLVKRTGEKVFLECVQDMDHENMFWYRQDPGLGLRLIYFSYDVKMKEKGDIPEGYSVSREKKERFSLILESASTNQTSMYLCASSLVLGTGGQPQHFGDGTRLSIL.

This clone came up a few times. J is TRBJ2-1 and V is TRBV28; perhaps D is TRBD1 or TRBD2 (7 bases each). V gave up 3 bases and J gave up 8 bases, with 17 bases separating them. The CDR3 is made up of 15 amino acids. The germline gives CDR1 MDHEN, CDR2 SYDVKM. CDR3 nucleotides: TGTGCCAGCAGTTTGGCAGGGGGGGATCGGCATGAGCAGTTCTTC. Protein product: CASSLAGGDRHEQFF.

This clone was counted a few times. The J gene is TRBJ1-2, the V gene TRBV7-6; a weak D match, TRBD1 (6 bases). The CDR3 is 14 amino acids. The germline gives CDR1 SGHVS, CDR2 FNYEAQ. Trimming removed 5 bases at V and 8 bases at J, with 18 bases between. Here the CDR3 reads CASSRATTGGGYTF. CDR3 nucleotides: TGTGCCAGCAGCCGGGCCACTACCGGGGGCGGCTACACCTTC.

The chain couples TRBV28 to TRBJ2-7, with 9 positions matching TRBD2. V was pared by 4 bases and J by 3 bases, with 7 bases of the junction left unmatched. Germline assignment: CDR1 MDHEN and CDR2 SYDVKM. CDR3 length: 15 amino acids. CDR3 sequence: CASSSWTSADYEQYF. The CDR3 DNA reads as TGTGCCAGCAGTTCCTGGACTAGCGCCGACTACGAGCAGTACTTC.

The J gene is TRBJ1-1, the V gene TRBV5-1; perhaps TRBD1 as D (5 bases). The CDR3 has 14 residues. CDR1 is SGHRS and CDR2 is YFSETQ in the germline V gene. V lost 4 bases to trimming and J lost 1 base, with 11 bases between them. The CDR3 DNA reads TGCGCCAGCAGCGGAGACAGTACGAACACTGAAGCTTTCTTT. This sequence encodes CASSGDSTNTEAFF.

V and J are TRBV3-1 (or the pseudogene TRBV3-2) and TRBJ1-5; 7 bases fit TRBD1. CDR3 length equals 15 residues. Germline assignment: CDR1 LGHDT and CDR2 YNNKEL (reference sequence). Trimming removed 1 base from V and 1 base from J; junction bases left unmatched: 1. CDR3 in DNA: TGTGCCAGCAGCCAAGGCAGGGGGAGCAATCAGCCCCAGCATTTT. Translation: CASSQGRGSNQPQHF.

CDR3 bases: TGTGCCAGCAGCTTGAACGGGGCGGCAGATCTTACTGAAGCTTTCTTT. This sequence encodes CASSLNGAADLTEAFF. The V and J genes are TRBV5-4 and TRBJ1-1; a weak D match, TRBD1 (5 bases). The CDR3 length is 16 residues. Germline assignment: CDR1 SGHNT and CDR2 YYREEE (reference sequence). Trimming cost V 1 base and J 5 bases, with 18 bases left between them. Variable domain in full (rest from reference TRBV5-4 and TRBJ1-1): ETGVTQSPTHLIKTRGQQVTLRCSSQSGHNTVSWYQQALGQGPQFIFQYYREEENGRGNFPPRFSGLQFPNYSSELNVNALELDDSALYLCASSLNGAADLTEAFFGQGTRLTVV.

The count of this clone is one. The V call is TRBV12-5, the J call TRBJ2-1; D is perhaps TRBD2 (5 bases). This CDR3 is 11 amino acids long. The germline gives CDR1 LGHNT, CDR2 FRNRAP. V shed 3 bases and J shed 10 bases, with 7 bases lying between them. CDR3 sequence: CASGFRGEQFF. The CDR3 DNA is TGTGCTAGTGGTTTTCGGGGAGAGCAGTTCTTC. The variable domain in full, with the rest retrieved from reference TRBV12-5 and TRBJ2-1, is DARVTQTPRHKVTEMGQEVTMRCQPILGHNTVFWYRQTMMQGLELLAYFRNRAPLDDSGMPKDRFSAEMPDATLATLKIQPSEPRDSAVYFCASGFRGEQFFGPGTRLTVL.

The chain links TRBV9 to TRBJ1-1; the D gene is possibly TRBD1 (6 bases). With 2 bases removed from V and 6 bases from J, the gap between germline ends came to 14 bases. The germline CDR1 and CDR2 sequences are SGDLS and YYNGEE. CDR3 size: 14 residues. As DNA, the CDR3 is TGTGCCAGCAGCGTTAACAGGGCAGGCGCTGAAGCTTTCTTT. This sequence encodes CASSVNRAGAEAFF.